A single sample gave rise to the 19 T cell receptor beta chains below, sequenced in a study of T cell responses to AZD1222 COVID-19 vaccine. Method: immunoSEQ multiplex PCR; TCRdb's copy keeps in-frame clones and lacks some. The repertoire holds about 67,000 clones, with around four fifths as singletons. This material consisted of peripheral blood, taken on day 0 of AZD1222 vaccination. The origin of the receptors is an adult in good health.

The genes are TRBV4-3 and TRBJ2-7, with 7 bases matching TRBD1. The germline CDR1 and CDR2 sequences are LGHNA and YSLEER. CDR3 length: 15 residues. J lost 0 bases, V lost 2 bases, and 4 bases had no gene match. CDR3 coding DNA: TGCGCCAGCAGCCAATCAGGGGGAGTCTCCTACGAGCAGTACTTC. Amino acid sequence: CASSQSGGVSYEQYF.

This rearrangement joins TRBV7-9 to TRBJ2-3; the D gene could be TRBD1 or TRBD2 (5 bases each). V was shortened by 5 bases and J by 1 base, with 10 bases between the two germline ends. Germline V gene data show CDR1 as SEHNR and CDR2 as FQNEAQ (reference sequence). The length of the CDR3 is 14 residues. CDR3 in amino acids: CASSPGPRTDTQYF. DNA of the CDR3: TGTGCCAGCAGCCCGGGACCGCGCACAGATACGCAGTATTTT.

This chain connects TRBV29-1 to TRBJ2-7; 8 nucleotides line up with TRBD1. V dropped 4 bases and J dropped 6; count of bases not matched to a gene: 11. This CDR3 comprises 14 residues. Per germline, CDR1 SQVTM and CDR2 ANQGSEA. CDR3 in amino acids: CSVVPSTGVGEQYF. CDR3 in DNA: TGCAGCGTTGTACCATCGACAGGGGTTGGCGAGCAGTACTTC.

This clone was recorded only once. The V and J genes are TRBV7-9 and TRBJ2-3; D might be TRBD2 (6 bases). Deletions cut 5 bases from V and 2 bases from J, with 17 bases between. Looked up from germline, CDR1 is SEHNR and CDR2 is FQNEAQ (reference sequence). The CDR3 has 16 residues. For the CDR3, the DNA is TGTGCCAGCAGCGATGAGCGGGCCGCTTTCACAGATACGCAGTATTTT. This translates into CASSDERAAFTDTQYF.

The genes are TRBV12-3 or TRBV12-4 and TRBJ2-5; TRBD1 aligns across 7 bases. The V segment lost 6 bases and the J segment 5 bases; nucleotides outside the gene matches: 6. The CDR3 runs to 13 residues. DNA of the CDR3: TGTGCCAGCAGAGACAGGGACGCGGAGACCCAGTACTTC. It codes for CASRDRDAETQYF.

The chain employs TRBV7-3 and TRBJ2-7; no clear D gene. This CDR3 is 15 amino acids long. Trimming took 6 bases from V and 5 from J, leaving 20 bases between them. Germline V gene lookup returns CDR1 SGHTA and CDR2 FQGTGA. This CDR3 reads CASSPYAAPSNEQYF. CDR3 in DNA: TGTGCCAGCAGTCCCTACGCGGCACCCAGCAACGAGCAGTACTTC.

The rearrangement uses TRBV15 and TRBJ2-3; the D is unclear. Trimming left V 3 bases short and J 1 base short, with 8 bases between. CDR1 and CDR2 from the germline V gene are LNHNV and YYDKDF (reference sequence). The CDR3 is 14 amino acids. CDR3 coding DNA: TGTGCCACCAGCAGGGATAGGGGCACAGATACGCAGTATTTT. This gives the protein CATSRDRGTDTQYF.

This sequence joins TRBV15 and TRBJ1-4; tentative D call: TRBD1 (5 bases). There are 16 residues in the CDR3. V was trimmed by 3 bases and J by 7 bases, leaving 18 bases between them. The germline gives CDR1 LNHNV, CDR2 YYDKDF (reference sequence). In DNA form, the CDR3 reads TGTGCCACCAGCAGCGGGGAGGGGTCCGTAGGTGAAAAACTGTTTTTT. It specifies CATSSGEGSVGEKLFF.

The CDR3 spells CASSAQGPINNEQFF. In DNA, the CDR3 is TGCGCCAGCAGCGCTCAGGGGCCCATCAACAATGAGCAGTTCTTC. This rearrangement joins TRBV10-2 to TRBJ2-1, with D perhaps matching TRBD1 (6 bases). The germline gives CDR1 WSHSY, CDR2 SAAADI. The CDR3 extends over 15 amino acids. Between the trimmed V and J ends, which lost 6 bases and 5 bases, there was a span of 17 bases.

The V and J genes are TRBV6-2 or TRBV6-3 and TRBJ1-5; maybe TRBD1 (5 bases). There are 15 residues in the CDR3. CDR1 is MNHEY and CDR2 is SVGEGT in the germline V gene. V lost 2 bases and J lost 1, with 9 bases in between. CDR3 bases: TGTGCCAGCAGTTACCAGGGTCTGAGCAATCAGCCCCAGCATTTT. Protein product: CASSYQGLSNQPQHF.

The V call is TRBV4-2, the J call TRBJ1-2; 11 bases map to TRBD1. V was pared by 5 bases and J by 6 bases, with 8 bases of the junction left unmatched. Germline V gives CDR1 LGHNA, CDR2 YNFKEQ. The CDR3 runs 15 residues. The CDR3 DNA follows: TGTGCCAGCAGCAGTAAGGGACAGGGGGGCAATGGCTACACCTTC. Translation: CASSSKGQGGNGYTF.

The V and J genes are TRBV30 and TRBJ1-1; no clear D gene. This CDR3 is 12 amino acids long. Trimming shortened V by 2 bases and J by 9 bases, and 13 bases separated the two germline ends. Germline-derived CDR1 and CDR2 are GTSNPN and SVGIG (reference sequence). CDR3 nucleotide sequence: TGTGCCTGGAGTAAATTCGGGGTTCAAGCTTTCTTT. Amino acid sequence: CAWSKFGVQAFF.

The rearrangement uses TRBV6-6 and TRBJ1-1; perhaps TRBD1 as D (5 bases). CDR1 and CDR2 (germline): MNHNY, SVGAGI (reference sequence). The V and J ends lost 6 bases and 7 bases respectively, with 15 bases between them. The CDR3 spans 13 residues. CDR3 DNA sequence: TGTGCCAGCAGCCCCACAGGATCGGGTGAAGCTTTCTTT. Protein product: CASSPTGSGEAFF.

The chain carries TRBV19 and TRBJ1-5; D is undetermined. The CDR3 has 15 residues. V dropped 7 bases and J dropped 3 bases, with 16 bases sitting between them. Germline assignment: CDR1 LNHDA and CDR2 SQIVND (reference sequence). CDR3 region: CASNTQSSVNQPQHF. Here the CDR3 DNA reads TGTGCCAGTAATACACAGTCCAGTGTCAATCAGCCCCAGCATTTT.

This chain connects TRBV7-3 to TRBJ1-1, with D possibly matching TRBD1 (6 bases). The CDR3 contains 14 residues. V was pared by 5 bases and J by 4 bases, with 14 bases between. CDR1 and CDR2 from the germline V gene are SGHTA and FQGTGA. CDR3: CASSAQGIGTEAFF. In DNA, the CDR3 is TGTGCCAGCAGCGCACAGGGCATAGGCACTGAAGCTTTCTTT.

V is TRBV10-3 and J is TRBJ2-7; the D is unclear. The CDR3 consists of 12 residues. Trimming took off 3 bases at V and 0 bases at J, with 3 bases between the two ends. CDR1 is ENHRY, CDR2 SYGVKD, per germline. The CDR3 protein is CAISDSSYEQYF. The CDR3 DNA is TGTGCCATCAGTGACAGCTCCTACGAGCAGTACTTC.

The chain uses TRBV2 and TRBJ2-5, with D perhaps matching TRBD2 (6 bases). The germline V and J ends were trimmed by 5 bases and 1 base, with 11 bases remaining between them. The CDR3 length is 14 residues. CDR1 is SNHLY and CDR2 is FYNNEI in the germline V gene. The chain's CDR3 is CASSRGTAQETQYF. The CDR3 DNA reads TGTGCCAGCAGTCGGGGGACTGCCCAAGAGACCCAGTACTTC.

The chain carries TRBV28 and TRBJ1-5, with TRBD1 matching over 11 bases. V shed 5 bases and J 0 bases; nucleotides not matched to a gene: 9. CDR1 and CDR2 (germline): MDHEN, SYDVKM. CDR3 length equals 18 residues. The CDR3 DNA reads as TGTGCCAGCAGTCTTTGGACAGGGGGCCTTTATAGCAATCAGCCCCAGCATTTT. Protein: CASSLWTGGLYSNQPQHF.

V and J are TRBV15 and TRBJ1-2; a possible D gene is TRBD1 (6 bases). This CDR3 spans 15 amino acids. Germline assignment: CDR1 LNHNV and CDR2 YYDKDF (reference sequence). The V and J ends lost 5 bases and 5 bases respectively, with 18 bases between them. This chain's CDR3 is CATSATLLTGYGYTF. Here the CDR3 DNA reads TGTGCCACCAGCGCCACCCTTCTGACAGGATATGGCTACACCTTC.